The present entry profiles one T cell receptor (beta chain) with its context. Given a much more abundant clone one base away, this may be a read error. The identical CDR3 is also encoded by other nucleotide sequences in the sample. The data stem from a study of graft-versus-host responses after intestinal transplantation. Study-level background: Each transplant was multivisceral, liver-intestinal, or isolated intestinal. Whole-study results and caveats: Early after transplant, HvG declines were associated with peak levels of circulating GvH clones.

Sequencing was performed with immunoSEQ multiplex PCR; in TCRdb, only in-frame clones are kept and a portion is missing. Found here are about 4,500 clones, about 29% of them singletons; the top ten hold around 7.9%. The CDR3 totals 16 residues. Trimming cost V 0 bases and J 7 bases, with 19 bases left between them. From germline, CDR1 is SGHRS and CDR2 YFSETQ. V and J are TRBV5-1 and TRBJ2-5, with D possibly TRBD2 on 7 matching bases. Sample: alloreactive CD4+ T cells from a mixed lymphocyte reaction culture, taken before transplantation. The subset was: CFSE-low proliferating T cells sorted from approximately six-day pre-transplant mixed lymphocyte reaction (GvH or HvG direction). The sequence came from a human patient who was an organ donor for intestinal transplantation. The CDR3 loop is CASSLVYRGAVGTQYF. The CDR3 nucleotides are TGCGCCAGCAGCTTGGTATATCGGGGGGCTGTGGGGACCCAGTACTTC.